This T cell receptor (beta chain) was documented in a study of TIL therapy for anti-PD-1-resistant metastatic lung cancer. As to time point: pre-treatment sample, taken before nivolumab and TIL therapy. The immunoSEQ assay was v3. This table comes from immunoSEQ multiplex PCR, and its TCRdb copy is limited to in-frame clones, with some not included. Among tens of thousands of clones listed, around 79% were seen once. Looked up from germline, CDR1 is WSHSY and CDR2 is SAAADI. This CDR3 is built from 13 residues. Trimming cost V 7 bases and J 3 bases; bases outside gene matches: 1. The material was blood, obtained at baseline. V is TRBV10-2 and J is TRBJ2-5; 11 nucleotides agree with TRBD2. This TCR came from a man between 65 and 79 years old with non-small cell lung cancer. In DNA, the CDR3 is TGCGCCAGCAAACTAGCGGGAGAAGAGACCCAGTACTTC. Its protein product is CASKLAGEETQYF.